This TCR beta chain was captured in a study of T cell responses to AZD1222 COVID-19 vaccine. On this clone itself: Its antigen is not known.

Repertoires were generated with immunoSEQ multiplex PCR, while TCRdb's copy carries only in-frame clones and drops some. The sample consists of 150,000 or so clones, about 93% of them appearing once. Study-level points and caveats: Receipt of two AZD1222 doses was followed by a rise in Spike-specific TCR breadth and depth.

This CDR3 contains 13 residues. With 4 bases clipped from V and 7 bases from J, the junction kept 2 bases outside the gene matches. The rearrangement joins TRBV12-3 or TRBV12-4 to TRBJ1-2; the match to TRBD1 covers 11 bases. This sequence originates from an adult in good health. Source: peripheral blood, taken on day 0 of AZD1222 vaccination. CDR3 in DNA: TGTGCCAGCAGTTGGACAGGGGGCGGTGGCTACACCTTC. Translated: CASSWTGGGGYTF.